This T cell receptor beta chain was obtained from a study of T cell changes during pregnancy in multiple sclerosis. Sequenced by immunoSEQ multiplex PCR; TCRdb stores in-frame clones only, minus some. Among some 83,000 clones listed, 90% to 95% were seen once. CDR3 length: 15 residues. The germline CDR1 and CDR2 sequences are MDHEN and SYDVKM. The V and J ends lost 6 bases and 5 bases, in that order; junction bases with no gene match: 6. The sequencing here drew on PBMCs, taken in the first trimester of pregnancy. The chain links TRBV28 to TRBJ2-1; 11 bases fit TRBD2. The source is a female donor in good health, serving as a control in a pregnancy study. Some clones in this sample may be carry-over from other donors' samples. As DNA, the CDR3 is TGTGCCAGCAGCCTGGCTAGCGGGGGGAACAATGAGCAGTTCTTC. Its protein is CASSLASGGNNEQFF. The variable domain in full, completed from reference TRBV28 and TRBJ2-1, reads DVKVTQSSRYLVKRTGEKVFLECVQDMDHENMFWYRQDPGLGLRLIYFSYDVKMKEKGDIPEGYSVSREKKERFSLILESASTNQTSMYLCASSLASGGNNEQFFGPGTRLTVL.